These 11 T cell receptor beta chains share one sample of origin, sequenced in a study of T-cell memory formation after mild COVID-19. TCRdb redid the calling of the 5' RACE reads with MiXCR, one entry per CDR3 protein. The data contain around 34,000 distinct CDR3 sequences, around 7.7% of them singletons. Sequencing was carried out using PBMCs or a T cell subset sorted from them (not recorded which). These receptors were taken from a man aged 18 to 30 who had mild COVID-19 (a few samples of this study predate the infection). Cell type and time point are not known.

The chain recombines TRBV3-1 with TRBJ2-3; 10 bases are a match to TRBD2. This CDR3 is built from 17 residues. CDR1 and CDR2 (germline): LGHDT, YNNKEL (reference sequence). Germline trimming cut 0 bases from V and 3 bases from J; bases unmatched to any gene: 6. The CDR3 is CASSQDNALAGTDTQYF. The CDR3 DNA reads TGTGCCAGCAGCCAAGATAATGCACTAGCGGGGACAGATACGCAGTATTTT.

This clonotype was picked up many times. The V gene is TRBV4-2, the J gene TRBJ1-1; TRBD1 is a possible D gene (5 bases). This CDR3 spans 16 amino acids. With 4 bases removed from V and 5 bases from J, the gap between germline ends came to 20 bases. CDR1 and CDR2 (germline): LGHNA, YNFKEQ. CDR3 nucleotide sequence: TGTGCCAGCAGCCCTCCCCCCGGGGGTCGGGATACTGAAGCTTTCTTT. Protein sequence: CASSPPPGGRDTEAFF.

This clonotype was seen repeatedly, ten times or more. This chain joins TRBV3-1 and TRBJ1-6; tentative D call: TRBD1 (5 bases). The V gene lost 7 bases and the J gene lost 8 bases, with 9 bases spanning the gap. Germline V lookup: CDR1 LGHDT, CDR2 YNNKEL (reference sequence). The CDR3 has 12 residues. The CDR3 nucleotides are TGTGCCAGCAAGGGGACGGATTCACCCCTCCACTTT. Protein: CASKGTDSPLHF.

This clonotype was seen only a few times. A read error may be the cause here, since a much bigger clone is one base away. The final CDR3 position lacks the conserved phenylalanine or tryptophan, pointing to a likely read error. The chain couples TRBV20-1 to TRBJ2-7; TRBD2 might be the D (6 bases). V shed 5 bases and J shed 9 bases, with 20 bases lying between them. The CDR3 consists of 13 residues. The germline gives CDR1 DFQATT, CDR2 SNEGSKA (reference sequence). The DNA for the CDR3 is TGCAGTGCTTTGACTAGTCCCACTCCGGGGCAGTACTTA. Its translation is CSALTSPTPGQYL.

This clonotype was observed many times. This chain uses TRBV2 with TRBJ2-3; D might be TRBD1 or TRBD2, each matching 5 bases. CDR1 and CDR2 (germline): SNHLY, FYNNEI. V lost 6 bases, J lost 1 base, and 11 bases lay in between. The CDR3 contains 14 residues. The CDR3: CASSRQRGTDTQYF. The DNA for the CDR3 is TGTGCCAGCAGCCGACAGAGGGGCACAGATACGCAGTATTTT.

This clonotype was picked up many times. DNA for the CDR3: TGCGCCAGCAGCTTTTTTGGACCCCAAGAGACCCAGTACTTC. Translation: CASSFFGPQETQYF. The V call is TRBV5-1, the J call TRBJ2-5; no clear D. Deletions cut 2 bases from V and 1 base from J, with 9 bases between. CDR1 is SGHRS, CDR2 YFSETQ, per germline. The CDR3 contains 14 residues. Full variable domain (remainder filled in from reference TRBV5-1 and TRBJ2-5): KAGVTQTPRYLIKTRGQQVTLSCSPISGHRSVSWYQQTPGQGLQFLFEYFSETQRNKGNFPGRFSGRQFSNSRSEMNVSTLELGDSALYLCASSFFGPQETQYFGPGTRLLVL.

This clonotype was seen ten or more times. The chain has TRBV20-1 and TRBJ1-4; D is unclear. Germline V CDR1 and CDR2: DFQATT, SNEGSKA (reference sequence). Trimming pared 0 bases from V and 12 bases from J, leaving 14 bases between. The CDR3 consists of 13 residues. CDR3: CSARDENRVELFF. DNA for the CDR3: TGCAGTGCTAGAGATGAGAATCGGGTGGAACTGTTTTTT.

This clonotype was seen ten or more times. The chain is built from TRBV5-8 and TRBJ1-6, with TRBD1 as a possible D gene (5 bases). CDR3 length: 15 residues. The germline V gene encodes CDR1 SGHTS and CDR2 YDEGEE. V was clipped by 4 bases and J by 8 bases, with 16 bases between them. CDR3 DNA: TGTGCCAGCAGCCGGGGGGGGTTGTGGTATTCACCCCTCCACTTT. Encoded protein: CASSRGGLWYSPLHF.

This clonotype was seen at least ten times. The chain couples TRBV4-1 to TRBJ1-5; D is uncertain. This CDR3 region has 17 residues. The V end lost 2 bases, the J end lost 2 bases, and 16 bases lay between the germline ends. Looked up from germline, CDR1 is MGHRA and CDR2 is YSYEKL. This CDR3 is CASSQRALDGRNQPQHF. DNA of the CDR3: TGCGCCAGCAGCCAAAGGGCCCTTGACGGACGCAATCAGCCCCAGCATTTT.

In its sample, this clonotype was seen many times. V usage is TRBV30 and J usage is TRBJ2-7; either TRBD1 or TRBD2 may fit D (5 bases each). CDR1 is GTSNPN and CDR2 is SVGIG in the germline V gene (reference sequence). Trimming shortened V by 4 bases and J by 2 bases, and 15 bases separated the two germline ends. The length of the CDR3 is 14 residues. The CDR3 loop is CAWTSRDGTYEQYF. The CDR3 coding sequence is TGTGCCTGGACCTCCCGGGACGGGACCTACGAGCAGTACTTC.

This clonotype was recorded many times. The chain is built from TRBV3-1 and TRBJ2-4, with 7 bases identical to TRBD1. V shed 4 bases, J shed 8 bases, and the junction held 5 bases outside the gene matches. Per germline, CDR1 LGHDT and CDR2 YNNKEL (reference sequence). The CDR3 is 13 residues long. CDR3: CASSLGQADIQYF. Here the CDR3 DNA reads TGTGCCAGCAGCCTTGGACAGGCGGACATTCAGTACTTC.